This TCR beta chain emerged from a study of blood T cells in healthy people across ages. Study background: Per every two T cells, about one barcoded beta molecule was captured by template switching.

Remarks on this clonotype: Its specificity is not known.

Germline V gene lookup returns CDR1 GTSNPN and CDR2 SVGIG (reference sequence). The CDR3 covers 14 residues. Trimming shortened V by 2 bases and J by 5 bases, and 13 bases separated the two germline ends. Study conclusions and caveats: Diversity figures derived from one million T cells were judged to underestimate the true value. The long-lived group displayed more naive CD4+ cells, plus higher diversity, than the aged donors did.

The second PCR ran about 6 to 11 cycles with a sample-barcoded 5' primer and J-beta primers. Each cDNA molecule received a tag from a template-switch adaptor that had 12 random nucleotides. TCRdb redid the calling of the 5' RACE reads with MiXCR, one entry per CDR3 protein. In the table there are roughly 800,000 distinct CDR3 sequences, 55% to 70% of which are singletons. The sequence was obtained from a man aged 25-40 years in good health. The sequenced sample was blood. The chain recombines TRBV30 with TRBJ2-1; no firm D call. The CDR3 sequence is CAWSTGPFHNEQFF. The DNA for the CDR3 is TGTGCCTGGAGTACGGGCCCCTTCCACAATGAGCAGTTCTTC. The full variable domain, in which reference TRBV30 and TRBJ2-1 provide the parts outside the CDR3, is SQTIHQWPATLVQPVGSPLSLECTVEGTSNPNLYWYRQAAGRGLQLLFYSVGIGQISSEVPQNLSASRPQDRQFILSSKKLLLSDSGFYLCAWSTGPFHNEQFFGPGTRLTVL.